This T cell receptor beta chain was retrieved from a study of control samples from healthy donors and cancer patients. Germline CDR1 reads KGHDR; CDR2 reads SFDVKD. CDR3 length: 16 amino acids. The germline V and J ends were trimmed by 0 bases and 1 base, with 11 bases remaining between them. Produced via immunoSEQ multiplex PCR; TCRdb's table is partial and in-frame only. The repertoire holds about 120,000 clones, 70% to 90% seen once, with around 3.3% in the top ten. This receptor was taken from a man between 40 and 49 years old in good health. The rearrangement links TRBV24-1 to TRBJ1-2; D may be TRBD1 (5 bases). Input material: blood. Written as DNA, the CDR3 is TGTGCCACCAGTGATTTGATGGACACCCTTAACTATGGCTACACCTTC. Translated, it gives CATSDLMDTLNYGYTF.